Presented here are 10 T cell receptor beta chains from one specimen sequenced in a study of early T cells in non-severe SARS-CoV-2 infection. TCRdb itself ran the 5' RACE reads through MiXCR, one entry per CDR3 protein. The table has roughly 110,000 distinct CDR3 sequences, 11% seen once. The sample comprised whole blood. The receptors derive from an adult who was a healthcare worker with PCR-confirmed SARS-CoV-2 infection or an uninfected control (not recorded which).

The chain recombines TRBV6-5 with TRBJ2-7, with 12 positions matching TRBD2. Germline assignment: CDR1 MNHEY and CDR2 SVGAGI. This CDR3 comprises 14 residues. The V gene end was trimmed by 3 bases and the J gene end by 8 bases; junction bases not matched to a gene: 5. As DNA, the CDR3 is TGTGCCAGCAGTTATACTAGCGGGAGGAGTAAGCAGTACTTC. It yields the protein CASSYTSGRSKQYF.

This clonotype appeared many times. The V gene is TRBV12-3 or TRBV12-4, the J gene TRBJ2-2; a possible D gene is TRBD1 (6 bases). The V gene lost 4 bases and the J gene lost 1 base, with 10 bases spanning the gap. This CDR3 contains 15 residues. DNA for the CDR3: TGTGCCAGCAGTTGGGGGCCTAGGAACACCGGGGAGCTGTTTTTT. Amino acid sequence: CASSWGPRNTGELFF.

The sample holds many counts of this clonotype. The V call is TRBV12-3 or TRBV12-4, the J call TRBJ1-6; a possible D gene is TRBD1 (5 bases). The germline V and J ends were trimmed by 3 bases and 10 bases, with 13 bases remaining between them. The CDR3 is 14 residues long. The CDR3, as DNA: TGTGCCAGCAGTTTCTCGGGGGTCCGATCACCCCTCCACTTT. Encoded protein: CASSFSGVRSPLHF.

The chain combines TRBV19 with TRBJ2-2; 8 bases align to TRBD1. The ends lost 7 bases at V and 4 bases at J; junction bases unmatched: 5. The CDR3 extends over 14 amino acids. Germline CDR1 and CDR2: LNHDA and SQIVND (reference sequence). CDR3 in amino acids: CASMETGVTGELFF. CDR3 nucleotides: TGTGCCAGTATGGAGACAGGGGTCACCGGGGAGCTGTTTTTT.

This chain joins TRBV14 and TRBJ1-1; D is unclear. Trimming took 3 bases from V and 0 from J, leaving 5 bases between them. The CDR3 runs to 13 residues. In germline, CDR1 is SGHDN, CDR2 FVKESK. CDR3 sequence (DNA): TGTGCCAGCAGCCATGGGATGAACACTGAAGCTTTCTTT. Protein: CASSHGMNTEAFF.

The gene calls are TRBV9 and TRBJ2-3, with D uncertain. V lost 0 bases and J 0 bases, leaving 5 bases between the germline ends. CDR3 size: 14 residues. Looked up from germline, CDR1 is SGDLS and CDR2 is YYNGEE. CDR3 sequence: CASSVGWSTDTQYF. The CDR3 nucleotides read TGTGCCAGCAGCGTAGGGTGGAGCACAGATACGCAGTATTTT.

This clonotype was counted ten times or more. J is TRBJ1-1 and V is TRBV5-1; the match to TRBD1 covers 7 bases. Trimming cost V 4 bases and J 3 bases; bases outside gene matches: 6. Germline CDR1 reads SGHRS; CDR2 reads YFSETQ. The CDR3 has 14 amino acids. CDR3 sequence reads: CASSLGQVDTEAFF. CDR3 sequence (DNA): TGCGCCAGCAGCCTCGGACAGGTTGACACTGAAGCTTTCTTT.

The CDR3 nucleotides read TGCAGTGCTAGAGTCGCTAGCGGGAGGGCCGATTCAGATACGCAGTATTTT. This translates into CSARVASGRADSDTQYF. This chain uses TRBV20-1 with TRBJ2-3; 12 bases fit TRBD2. The germline V gene encodes CDR1 DFQATT and CDR2 SNEGSKA (reference sequence). This CDR3 has 17 residues. The ends lost 1 base at V and 4 bases at J; junction bases unmatched: 9.

This clonotype was counted between two and nine times. The chain combines TRBV6-1 with TRBJ1-4; TRBD1 is a possible D gene (6 bases). The V and J ends lost 1 base and 11 bases respectively, with 14 bases between them. There are 14 residues in the CDR3. Germline lookup yields CDR1 MNHNS and CDR2 SASEGT. The DNA of the CDR3 is TGTGCCAGCAGTGAAGACAGGGTTCGGGAGAAACTGTTTTTT. Protein sequence: CASSEDRVREKLFF.

This clonotype was seen at least ten times. V and J are TRBV11-2 and TRBJ2-7; 11 positions agree with TRBD2. This CDR3 is built from 16 residues. CDR1 and CDR2 (germline): SGHAT, FQNNGV. The V segment lost 5 bases and the J segment 1 base; nucleotides outside the gene matches: 7. The CDR3 bases are TGTGCCAGCAGCGGCCGACTAGCGGGACTATCCTACGAGCAGTACTTC. Amino acid sequence: CASSGRLAGLSYEQYF.